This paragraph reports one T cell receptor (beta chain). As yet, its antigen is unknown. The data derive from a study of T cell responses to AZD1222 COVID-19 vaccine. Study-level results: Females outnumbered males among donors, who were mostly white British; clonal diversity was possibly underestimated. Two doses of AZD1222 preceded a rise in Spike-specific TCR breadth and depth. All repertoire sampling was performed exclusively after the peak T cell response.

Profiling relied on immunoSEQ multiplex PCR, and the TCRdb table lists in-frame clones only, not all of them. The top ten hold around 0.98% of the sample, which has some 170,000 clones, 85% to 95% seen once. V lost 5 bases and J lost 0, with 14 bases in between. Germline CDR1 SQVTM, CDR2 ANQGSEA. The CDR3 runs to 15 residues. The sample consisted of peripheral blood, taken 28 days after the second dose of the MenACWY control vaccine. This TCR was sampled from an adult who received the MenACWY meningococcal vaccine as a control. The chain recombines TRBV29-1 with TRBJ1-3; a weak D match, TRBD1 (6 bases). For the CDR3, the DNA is TGCAGCGTTAAGGGACACGGAGACTCTGGAAACACCATATATTTT. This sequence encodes CSVKGHGDSGNTIYF.